This T cell receptor beta chain is drawn from a study of shared clonotypes between healthy human individuals. Study as a whole: Ranging from 18 to 49 in age, donors were a couple of women and a few men. General observations from the study: Researchers sampled only blood; tissue repertoires likely differ. Relative to their counterparts shared across all four donors, non-shared clonotypes exhibited diminished generation probabilities.

Using immunoSEQ multiplex PCR, the repertoire was profiled, and TCRdb retains in-frame clones only, with some absent. The sample includes more than 500,000 clones, 95% of them seen just once. The CDR3 has 14 amino acids. Trimming took 3 bases from V and 3 from J; bases not matched to a gene: 4. From germline, CDR1 is SGHNT and CDR2 YYREEE (reference sequence). Regarding this clone: The antigen is not known.

Terminally differentiated effector memory CD45RA+ cells were excluded by CCR7 positive selection of CD45RO-negative cells. Donation came from healthy HIV-negative adults that had no recent acute infections or vaccinations. This sequence was found in a woman aged 25 to 45 in good health. V is TRBV5-4 and J is TRBJ2-7; 9 nucleotides agree with TRBD2. The sequenced material came from naive CD8+ T cells sorted from blood. CDR3: CASSWASGNYEQYF. The CDR3 DNA follows: TGTGCCAGCAGCTGGGCTAGCGGGAACTACGAGCAGTACTTC.